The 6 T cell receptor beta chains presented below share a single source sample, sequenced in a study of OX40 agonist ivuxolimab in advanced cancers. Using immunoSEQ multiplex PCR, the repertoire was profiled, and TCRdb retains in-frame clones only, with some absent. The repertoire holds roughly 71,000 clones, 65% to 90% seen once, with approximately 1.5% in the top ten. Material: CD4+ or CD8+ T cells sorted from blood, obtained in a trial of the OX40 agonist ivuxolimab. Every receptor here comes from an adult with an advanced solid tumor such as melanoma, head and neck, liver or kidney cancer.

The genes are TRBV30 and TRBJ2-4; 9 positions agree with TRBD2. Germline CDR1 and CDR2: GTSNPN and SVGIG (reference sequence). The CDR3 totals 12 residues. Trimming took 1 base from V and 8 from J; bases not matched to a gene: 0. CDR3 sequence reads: CAWSGLADIQYF. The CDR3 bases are TGTGCCTGGAGTGGACTAGCGGACATTCAGTACTTC.

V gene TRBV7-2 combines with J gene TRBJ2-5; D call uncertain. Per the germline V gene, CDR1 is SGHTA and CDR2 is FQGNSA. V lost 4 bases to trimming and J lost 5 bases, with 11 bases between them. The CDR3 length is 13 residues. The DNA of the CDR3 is TGTGCCAGCAGCTCCGGGCCACGGGAGACCCAGTACTTC. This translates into CASSSGPRETQYF.

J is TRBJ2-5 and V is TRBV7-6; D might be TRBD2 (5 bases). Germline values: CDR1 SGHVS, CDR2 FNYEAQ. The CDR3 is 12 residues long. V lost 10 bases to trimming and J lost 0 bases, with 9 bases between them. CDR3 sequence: CATGLYQETQYF. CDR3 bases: TGTGCCACCGGACTGTACCAAGAGACCCAGTACTTC.

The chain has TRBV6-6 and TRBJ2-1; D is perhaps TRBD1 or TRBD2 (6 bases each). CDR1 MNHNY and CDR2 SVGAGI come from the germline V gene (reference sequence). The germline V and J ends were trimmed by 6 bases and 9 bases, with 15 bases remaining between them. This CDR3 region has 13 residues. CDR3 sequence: CASSPPEGGEQFF. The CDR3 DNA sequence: TGTGCCAGCAGCCCCCCCGAGGGGGGTGAGCAGTTCTTC.

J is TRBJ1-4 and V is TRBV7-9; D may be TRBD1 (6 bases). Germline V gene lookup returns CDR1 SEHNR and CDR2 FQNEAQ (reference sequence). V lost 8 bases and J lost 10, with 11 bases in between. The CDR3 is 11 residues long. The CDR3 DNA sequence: TGTGCCAGCCAGGAACAGGGAAAACTGTTTTTT. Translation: CASQEQGKLFF.

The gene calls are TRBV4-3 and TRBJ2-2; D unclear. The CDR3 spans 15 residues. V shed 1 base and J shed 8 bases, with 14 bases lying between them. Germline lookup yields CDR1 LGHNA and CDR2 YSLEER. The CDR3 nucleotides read TGCGCCAGCAGCCAAGTAGTTTCCGGGTTTGGGGAGCTGTTTTTT. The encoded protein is CASSQVVSGFGELFF.